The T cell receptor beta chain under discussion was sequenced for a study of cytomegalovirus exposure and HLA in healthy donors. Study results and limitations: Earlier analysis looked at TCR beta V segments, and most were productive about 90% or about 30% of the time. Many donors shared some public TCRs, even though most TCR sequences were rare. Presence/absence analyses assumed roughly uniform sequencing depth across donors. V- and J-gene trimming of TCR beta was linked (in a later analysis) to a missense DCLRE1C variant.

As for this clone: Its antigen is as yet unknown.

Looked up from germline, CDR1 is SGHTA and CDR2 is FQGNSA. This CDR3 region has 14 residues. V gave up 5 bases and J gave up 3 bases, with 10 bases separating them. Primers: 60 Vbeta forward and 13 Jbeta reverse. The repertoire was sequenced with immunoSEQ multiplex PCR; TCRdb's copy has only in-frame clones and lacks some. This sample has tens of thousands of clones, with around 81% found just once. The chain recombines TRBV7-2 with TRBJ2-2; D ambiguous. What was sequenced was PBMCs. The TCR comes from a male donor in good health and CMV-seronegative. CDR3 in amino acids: CASSENRDTGELFF. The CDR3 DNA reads TGTGCCAGCAGCGAGAACAGAGACACCGGGGAGCTGTTTTTT. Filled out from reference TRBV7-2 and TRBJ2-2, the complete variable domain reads GAGVSQSPSNKVTEKGKDVELRCDPISGHTALYWYRQSLGQGLEFLIYFQGNSAPDKSGLPSDRFSAERTGGSVSTLTIQRTQQEDSAVYLCASSENRDTGELFFGEGSRLTVL.